In its sample, the clone carrying this T cell receptor (beta chain) was seen many times. Making TCR cDNA involved 5'RACE template switching, which added UMIs and a universal primer site. TCRdb reanalysed the 5' RACE reads using MiXCR and keeps one entry per CDR3 protein. The data show more than 15,000 distinct CDR3 sequences, less than 5% seen once. CDR3 length: 12 amino acids. Per the germline V gene, CDR1 is SGDLS and CDR2 is YYNGEE. V lost 4 bases, J lost 8 bases, and 12 bases lay in between. These data are taken from a study of T cells after yellow fever vaccination. Study information: The fractions with low cell numbers were processed using SMART-Seq v4 Ultra Low Input.

General observations from the study: Almost all vaccine-responding clonotypes were not detected in the sorted memory subsets at the day 0 time point. A secondary response was less intense yet reached its peak sooner, at day 5 versus 15.

The clonotype originates from a man younger than 40 who received the YFV17D yellow fever vaccine. The chain employs TRBV9 and TRBJ1-1; possibly TRBD1 for D (5 bases). Source: PBMCs, either bulk or a sorted T-cell subset (CD4+, CD8+, memory, or dextramer-sorted; not recorded which), taken 15 days after the yellow fever booster vaccination. In DNA, the CDR3 is TGTGCCAGCAGCAAAGGGGTGGGGGAAGCTTTCTTT. Protein product: CASSKGVGEAFF.